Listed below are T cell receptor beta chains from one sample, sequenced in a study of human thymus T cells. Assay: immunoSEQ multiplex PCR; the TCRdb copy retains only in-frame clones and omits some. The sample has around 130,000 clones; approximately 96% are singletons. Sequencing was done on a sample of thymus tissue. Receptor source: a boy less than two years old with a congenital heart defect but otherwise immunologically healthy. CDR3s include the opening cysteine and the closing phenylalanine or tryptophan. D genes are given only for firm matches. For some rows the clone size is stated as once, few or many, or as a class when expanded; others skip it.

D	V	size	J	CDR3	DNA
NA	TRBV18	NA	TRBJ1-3	CASSPEDAGRNGSNSGNTIYF	TGTGCCAGCTCACCAGAGGACGCCGGCAGGAACGGGTCGAACTCTGGAAACACCATATATTTT
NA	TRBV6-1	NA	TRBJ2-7	CASSEVGAGHPDTYEQYF	TGTGCCAGCAGTGAAGTGGGGGCGGGCCATCCAGATACCTACGAGCAGTACTTC
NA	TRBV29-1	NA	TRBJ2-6	CSVFWANVLTF	TGCAGCGTATTCTGGGCCAACGTCCTGACTTTC
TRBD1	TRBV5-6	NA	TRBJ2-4	CASSFQHRGAQNIQYF	TGTGCCAGCAGCTTTCAACACAGGGGGGCCCAAAACATTCAGTACTTC
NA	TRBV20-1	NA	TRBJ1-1	CSASPNTEAFF	TGCAGTGCTAGCCCGAACACTGAAGCTTTCTTT
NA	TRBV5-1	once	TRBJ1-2	CASRRRGRYGYTF	TGCGCCAGCAGAAGACGTGGTCGCTATGGCTACACCTTC
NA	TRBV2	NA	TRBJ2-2	CASSEKGSIYASTGELFF	TGTGCCAGCAGTGAAAAGGGGTCGATATACGCAAGCACCGGGGAGCTGTTTTTT
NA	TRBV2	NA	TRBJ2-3	CASSEIGPQGTDTQYF	TGTGCCAGCAGTGAAATTGGTCCCCAGGGCACAGATACGCAGTATTTT
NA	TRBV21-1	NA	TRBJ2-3	CASTVMASGLDPQYF	TGTGCCAGCACCGTAATGGCTAGCGGGTTGGATCCGCAGTATTTT
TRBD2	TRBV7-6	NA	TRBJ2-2	CASSLGAGGPTGELFF	TGTGCCAGCAGCTTAGGTGCGGGGGGGCCTACCGGGGAGCTGTTTTTT
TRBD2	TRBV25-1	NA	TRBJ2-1	CASSETTSGGKRSYEQFF	TGTGCCAGCAGTGAGACAACTAGCGGGGGGAAACGCTCTTATGAGCAGTTCTTC
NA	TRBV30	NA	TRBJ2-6	CAWRRAGVGANVLTF	TGTGCCTGGAGGAGGGCAGGGGTTGGGGCCAACGTCCTGACTTTC
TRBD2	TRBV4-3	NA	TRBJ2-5	CASSSGGGGQETQYF	TGCGCCAGCAGCTCCGGTGGGGGGGGTCAAGAGACCCAGTACTTC
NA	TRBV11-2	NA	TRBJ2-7	CASSFPPSAGLNYEQYF	TGTGCCAGCAGCTTCCCTCCAAGTGCGGGATTGAACTACGAGCAGTACTTC
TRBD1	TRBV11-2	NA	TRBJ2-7	CASSKGQGRSYEQYF	TGTGCCAGCAGCAAAGGACAGGGGCGCTCCTACGAGCAGTACTTC
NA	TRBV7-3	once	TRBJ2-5	CASSLTAASQETQYF	TGTGCCAGCAGCTTAACAGCGGCCTCCCAAGAGACCCAGTACTTC
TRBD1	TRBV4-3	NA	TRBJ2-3	CASSQGQGHTQYF	TGCGCCAGCAGCCAGGGACAGGGTCATACGCAGTATTTT
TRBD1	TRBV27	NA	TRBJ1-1	CASSPGQGDTEAFF	TGTGCCAGCAGTCCGGGACAGGGGGACACTGAAGCTTTCTTT
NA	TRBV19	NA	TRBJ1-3	CASMVSRYTGNTIYF	TGTGCCAGTATGGTAAGCCGATATACTGGAAACACCATATATTTT
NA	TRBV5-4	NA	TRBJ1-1	CASSPGSRGNTEAFF	TGTGCCAGCAGCCCAGGGTCCCGGGGGAACACTGAAGCTTTCTTT
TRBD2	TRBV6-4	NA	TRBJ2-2	CASSYSSRLAGGNGELFF	TGTGCCAGCAGCTACTCCTCCCGACTAGCGGGGGGAAACGGGGAGCTGTTTTTT
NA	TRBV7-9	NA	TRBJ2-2	CASSLTPGELFF	TGTGCCAGCAGCTTAACACCCGGGGAGCTGTTTTTT
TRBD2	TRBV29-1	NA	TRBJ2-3	CSVDPQAGVRTDTQYF	TGCAGCGTTGACCCACAAGCGGGGGTCCGCACAGATACGCAGTATTTT
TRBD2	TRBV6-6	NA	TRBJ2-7	CASSLTSGSYEQYF	TGTGCCAGCAGTCTGACTAGCGGCTCCTACGAGCAGTACTTC
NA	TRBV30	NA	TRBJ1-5	CAWSVRGSGNQPQHF	TGTGCCTGGAGTGTGAGGGGAAGCGGCAATCAGCCCCAGCATTTT
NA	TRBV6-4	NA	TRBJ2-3	CASNRTGDTQYF	TGTGCCAGCAACCGGACGGGGGATACGCAGTATTTT
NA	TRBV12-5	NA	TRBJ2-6	CASGLADRTAGSGANVLTF	TGTGCTAGTGGTTTGGCCGACCGGACAGCGGGCTCTGGGGCCAACGTCCTGACTTTC
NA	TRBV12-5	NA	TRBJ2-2	CASGLLKGDTGELFF	TGTGCTAGTGGTTTGCTAAAAGGGGACACCGGGGAGCTGTTTTTT
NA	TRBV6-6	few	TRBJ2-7	CASINRFSYEQYF	TGTGCCAGCATCAACCGATTTTCCTACGAGCAGTACTTC
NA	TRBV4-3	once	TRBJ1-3	CASSQDQGPGNTIYF	TGCGCCAGCAGCCAAGATCAGGGGCCGGGAAACACCATATATTTT
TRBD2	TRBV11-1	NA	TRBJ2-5	CASSLTGLAGGPGETQYF	TGTGCCAGCAGCTTAACGGGCCTAGCGGGGGGGCCGGGGGAGACCCAGTACTTC
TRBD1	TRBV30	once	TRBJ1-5	CAWSGQGQGVQPQHF	TGTGCCTGGAGTGGGCAGGGACAGGGGGTTCAGCCCCAGCATTTT
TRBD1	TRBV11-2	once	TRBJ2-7	CASSLGRDRGPYEQYF	TGTGCCAGCAGCTTAGGCCGGGACAGGGGGCCCTACGAGCAGTACTTC
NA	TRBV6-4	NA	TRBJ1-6	CASSAMMDRINNSPLHF	TGTGCCAGCAGTGCAATGATGGACAGAATCAATAATTCACCCCTCCACTTT
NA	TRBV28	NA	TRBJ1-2	CASSLSGRSYGYTF	TGTGCCAGCAGTTTATCGGGGCGGAGCTATGGCTACACCTTC
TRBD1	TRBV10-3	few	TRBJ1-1	CAIRGTVTEAFF	TGTGCCATCAGGGGGACAGTCACTGAAGCTTTCTTT
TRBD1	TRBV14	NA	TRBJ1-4	CASSQSLKGQGADEKLFF	TGTGCCAGCAGCCAATCCTTGAAGGGACAGGGAGCTGATGAAAAACTGTTTTTT
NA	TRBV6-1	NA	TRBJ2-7	CASSERTGEQYF	TGTGCCAGCAGTGAACGCACAGGAGAGCAGTACTTC
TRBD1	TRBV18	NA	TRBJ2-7	CASSPPGQGSYEQYF	TGTGCCAGCTCACCCCCGGGACAGGGGTCCTACGAGCAGTACTTC
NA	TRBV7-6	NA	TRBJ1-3	CASSLEARGTGNTIYF	TGTGCCAGCAGCTTAGAGGCGAGGGGAACTGGAAACACCATATATTTT